A selection of T cell receptor beta chains follows, all from one sample in a study of cytomegalovirus exposure and HLA in healthy donors. Clones were sequenced by immunoSEQ multiplex PCR, and TCRdb holds only the in-frame ones, with some missing. The data hold more than 95,000 clones, with just over 75% observed a single time. Sequenced material: PBMCs. The receptors stem from a man between 40 and 49 years old in good health and CMV-seropositive. CDR3s include the opening cysteine and the closing phenylalanine or tryptophan. Fields, in order: J gene, clone size, D gene, V gene, CDR3 DNA, CDR3 protein. A D gene is named only where the DNA matches it firmly. For some rows the clone size is stated as once, few or many, or as a class when expanded; others skip it.

TRBJ1-5,NA,NA,TRBV6-6,TGTGCCAGCTTGGACACATATAGCAATCAGCCCCAGCATTTT,CASLDTYSNQPQHF
TRBJ1-1,NA,NA,TRBV27,TGTGCCAGCAGTTCGGGGGGAGAAACTGAAGCTTTCTTT,CASSSGGETEAFF
TRBJ1-2,once,TRBD1,TRBV6-6,TGTGCCAGCAGCCGACAGGGGGCTTCGGGCTACACCTTC,CASSRQGASGYTF
TRBJ1-5,NA,NA,TRBV18,TGTGCCAGCGCAAGTGGAGATAGCAATCAGCCCCAGCATTTT,CASASGDSNQPQHF
TRBJ1-1,NA,NA,TRBV21-1,TGTGCCAGCAGCAAAGGGAGGAGGGGGCTGTTGAACACTGAAGCTTTCTTT,CASSKGRRGLLNTEAFF
TRBJ2-7,NA,NA,TRBV7-9,TGTGCCAGCAGCTTAGCCCCCCGCGGCGAGCAGTACTTC,CASSLAPRGEQYF
TRBJ2-1,few,NA,TRBV15,TGTGCCACCGCCGGGGGCTCCTACAATGAGCAGTTCTTC,CATAGGSYNEQFF
TRBJ2-7,few,NA,TRBV2,TGTGCCAGCAGTGGGGACATGGGATACGAGCAGTACTTC,CASSGDMGYEQYF
TRBJ2-7,once,TRBD1,TRBV6-5,TGTGCCAGCAGAAACAGGGGGCAAAGCTACGAGCAGTACTTC,CASRNRGQSYEQYF
TRBJ2-1,NA,TRBD2,TRBV4-3,TGCGCCAGCAGCCAATCTAGCGGGAGTGGCGGCAATGAGCAGTTCTTC,CASSQSSGSGGNEQFF
TRBJ1-1,NA,TRBD1,TRBV11-1,TGTGCCAGCAGCGGGACAGGGGGCGGTGAAGCTTTCTTT,CASSGTGGGEAFF
TRBJ1-4,NA,NA,TRBV5-6,TGTGCCAGCAGCTTGTACGGGTCTGCAACTAATGAAAAACTGTTTTTT,CASSLYGSATNEKLFF
TRBJ2-5,NA,NA,TRBV27,TGTGCCAGCAGTTTCAGGGCAGGGATTGGAGAGACCCAGTACTTC,CASSFRAGIGETQYF
TRBJ1-5,NA,TRBD1,TRBV7-2,TGTGCCAGCAGCTCCCAGGGGGTCAATCAGCCCCAGCATTTT,CASSSQGVNQPQHF
TRBJ2-1,NA,NA,TRBV4-2,TGTGCCAGCAGCCAAGCAACGGGGGGCCGGTCCTACAATGAGCAGTTCTTC,CASSQATGGRSYNEQFF
TRBJ1-5,NA,NA,TRBV28,TGTGCCAGCAGTTTGGGGCCCACAAGCGATCAGCCCCAGCATTTT,CASSLGPTSDQPQHF
TRBJ1-5,few,NA,TRBV19,TGTGCCAGTAGTGAACGCCTCAGGGTAAGGAGCAATCAGCCCCAGCATTTT,CASSERLRVRSNQPQHF
TRBJ1-4,NA,NA,TRBV7-2,TGTGCCAGCAGCTTAGACACGGGGTTTGAAAAACTGTTTTTT,CASSLDTGFEKLFF
TRBJ2-1,NA,NA,TRBV9,TGTGCCAGCAGCGTAACTGGCCAGCGGGCCTACAATGAGCAGTTCTTC,CASSVTGQRAYNEQFF
TRBJ2-3,NA,NA,TRBV6-1,TGTGCCAGCAGTACACAGGGGGGGACAGATACGCAGTATTTT,CASSTQGGTDTQYF
TRBJ2-7,once,TRBD2,TRBV18,TGTGCCAGCTCACCCCGGGGGGAGGAGCAGTACTTC,CASSPRGEEQYF
TRBJ1-2,few,NA,TRBV20-1,TGCAGTGCTAGTGAACCGGGGTCTTTCACCTTC,CSASEPGSFTF
TRBJ2-1,NA,TRBD2,TRBV7-2,TGTGCCAGCAGCGGGTTCTTCGCGGGAGGATCCTACAATGAGCAGTTCTTC,CASSGFFAGGSYNEQFF
TRBJ1-1,NA,NA,TRBV10-1,TGCGCCAGGGGCCCGACAGTGATGAACACTGAAGCTTTCTTT,CARGPTVMNTEAFF
TRBJ2-3,NA,NA,TRBV5-6,TGTGCCAGCAGCTTGGGACAGGTTACGGCTACGCAGTATTTT,CASSLGQVTATQYF
TRBJ2-7,NA,NA,TRBV4-1,TGCGCCAGCAGCCAACCGTCAGAGGCGACCTACGAGCAGTACTTC,CASSQPSEATYEQYF
TRBJ2-3,NA,NA,TRBV6-5,TGTGCCAGCAGTACTGCCGGACTCCCAGATACGCAGTATTTT,CASSTAGLPDTQYF
TRBJ2-3,NA,NA,TRBV29-1,TGCAGCGTTGAAGACCACAGGGTCGAGTGGACAGATACGCAGTATTTT,CSVEDHRVEWTDTQYF
TRBJ2-1,NA,NA,TRBV5-6,TGTGCCAGCAGCTTGGCTGTTGGTAGCGTCTGGAATGAGCAGTTCTTC,CASSLAVGSVWNEQFF
TRBJ2-7,NA,TRBD2,TRBV10-3,TGTGCCATCAGTAGCGGGGGTAGCGGTTACGAGCAGTACTTC,CAISSGGSGYEQYF
TRBJ1-2,NA,NA,TRBV28,TGTGCCAGCAGCCCGGAGAACTATGGCTACACCTTC,CASSPENYGYTF
TRBJ1-4,NA,NA,TRBV18,TGTGCCAGCTCACCACCGTTACGAATTGGCGAAAAACTGTTTTTT,CASSPPLRIGEKLFF
TRBJ2-3,NA,TRBD1,TRBV19,TGTGCCAGTAGTATCGAAGGGGGCTCGGGCACAGATACGCAGTATTTT,CASSIEGGSGTDTQYF
TRBJ2-7,NA,NA,TRBV6-1,TGTGCCAGCAAGAGGGGCGCCGGCGGGGATGACGAGCAGTACTTC,CASKRGAGGDDEQYF
TRBJ1-6,NA,NA,TRBV11-3,TGTGCCAGCAGCTTAGAGAGACAGAGCTCCTATAATTCACCCCTCCACTTT,CASSLERQSSYNSPLHF
TRBJ2-7,NA,NA,TRBV2,TGTGCCAGCAGTGAGCGGGGAGAGGTGGCCTACGAGCAGTACTTC,CASSERGEVAYEQYF
TRBJ1-5,NA,NA,TRBV2,TGTGCCAGCAGTCGTAGCCCCAATCAGCCCCAGCATTTT,CASSRSPNQPQHF
TRBJ1-2,few,NA,TRBV25-1,TGTGCCAGCAGTGAACCCAGGGGCAACTATGGCTACACCTTC,CASSEPRGNYGYTF
TRBJ2-4,few,NA,TRBV11-3,TGTGCCAGCAGGCCGGGCGGGGAAGCCAAAAACATTCAGTACTTC,CASRPGGEAKNIQYF
TRBJ1-3,NA,TRBD1,TRBV19,TGTGCCAGTAGTACTCTTGGGACAGGGTTTCATGGAAACACCATATATTTT,CASSTLGTGFHGNTIYF
TRBJ2-1,NA,TRBD1,TRBV7-6,TGTGCCAGCAGCCCAGTGACAGGGAACAATGAGCAGTTCTTC,CASSPVTGNNEQFF
TRBJ2-1,few,TRBD2,TRBV27,TGTGCCAGCAGTTGGGCCGGGACTAGCGCCGACAATGAGCAGTTCTTC,CASSWAGTSADNEQFF
TRBJ1-6,NA,TRBD1,TRBV9,TGTGCCAGCAGCTCCACAGGGGGCTGGGGTAATTCACCCCTCCACTTT,CASSSTGGWGNSPLHF
TRBJ2-7,NA,TRBD2,TRBV7-2,TGTGCCAGCAGCTTAGAAAGGTCTAGGCTAGCGGGGGACGAGCAGTACTTC,CASSLERSRLAGDEQYF
TRBJ2-1,NA,NA,TRBV2,TGTGCCAGCAGTGAAAGGTCAGAGGCTAAGCAGTTCTTC,CASSERSEAKQFF
TRBJ1-3,NA,NA,TRBV6-5,TGTGCCAGCACCCCCGGGGTTGGAAACACCATATATTTT,CASTPGVGNTIYF
TRBJ2-5,NA,NA,TRBV5-6,TGTGCCAGCAGCTTGTGGAGCCAAGAGACCCAGTACTTC,CASSLWSQETQYF
TRBJ1-2,NA,NA,TRBV7-2,TGTGCCAGCAGCTTAGACAGGGAAGTGGGCTACACCTTC,CASSLDREVGYTF
TRBJ1-1,NA,NA,TRBV14,TGTGCCAGCAGCCGGGGGGACGCTCTTTTATGGCGGGACACTGAAGCTTTCTTT,CASSRGDALLWRDTEAFF
TRBJ2-1,NA,NA,TRBV7-2,TGTGCCAGCAGTTTATGGGGGTTTACGGGGGAGCACAATGAGCAGTTCTTC,CASSLWGFTGEHNEQFF
TRBJ2-1,NA,NA,TRBV27,TGTGCCAGCAGTTTAGGGTTCGGGAGCTACAATGAGCAGTTCTTC,CASSLGFGSYNEQFF
TRBJ2-6,NA,NA,TRBV7-9,TGTGCCAGCAGCTTAGCCCTGGAGGGTCCTCCCTCTGGGGCCAACGGCCTGACTTTC,CASSLALEGPPSGANGLTF
TRBJ2-2,NA,NA,TRBV5-4,TGTGCCAGCAGCTCGAATTCGGTCGGGGAGCTGTTTTTT,CASSSNSVGELFF
TRBJ1-6,NA,TRBD1,TRBV2,TGTGCCAGCAGTTGGGACAGGGGGCTTAATTCACCCCTCCACTTT,CASSWDRGLNSPLHF
TRBJ2-3,NA,NA,TRBV27,TGTGCCAGCTACAGTTTCGGGCGGGAATTTACGCAGTATTTT,CASYSFGREFTQYF
TRBJ1-5,few,TRBD1,TRBV19,TGTGCCAGTAGTACCGGACAGGGCCTGAATCAGCCCCAGCATTTT,CASSTGQGLNQPQHF
TRBJ2-3,NA,TRBD2,TRBV6-1,TGTGCCAGCAGAGTCAGGGAGGGAGGTACGCAGTATTTT,CASRVREGGTQYF
TRBJ1-3,NA,TRBD1,TRBV2,TGTGCCAGCCGAAATCGGGGACAGGGAAACACCATATATTTT,CASRNRGQGNTIYF